The 18 T cell receptor beta chains reported below all come from one sample, sequenced in a study of T cell repertoires in cytomegalovirus infection. TCRdb independently ran MiXCR on the reads; one entry per CDR3 protein. The sample consists of hundreds of thousands of distinct CDR3 sequences, around 24% of them appearing once. The specimen sequenced was CD8+ T cells from PBMCs. These receptors came from a human donor in good health (CMV status not recorded). Some clones in this sample may be carry-over from other donors' samples.

This clonotype was recorded at least ten times. The chain recombines TRBV7-6 with TRBJ2-3; the D gene is possibly TRBD2 (5 bases). This CDR3 comprises 16 residues. Trimming removed 0 bases from V and 0 bases from J, with 10 bases in between. Germline V gene lookup returns CDR1 SGHVS and CDR2 FNYEAQ. The CDR3 region is CASSLATSGSTDTQYF. Written as DNA, the CDR3 is TGTGCCAGCAGCTTAGCGACCAGCGGTAGCACAGATACGCAGTATTTT.

This chain joins TRBV6-2 or TRBV6-3 and TRBJ1-5; unclear D gene. The germline V and J ends were trimmed by 3 bases and 7 bases, with 16 bases remaining between them. Germline CDR1 reads MNHEY; CDR2 reads SVGEGT. The CDR3 loop spans 15 amino acids. The CDR3 loop is CASSYGPSGEQPQHF. The CDR3 DNA sequence: TGTGCCAGCAGTTATGGCCCCTCAGGTGAACAGCCCCAGCATTTT.

The chain links TRBV28 to TRBJ1-1; perhaps TRBD1 as D (5 bases). V dropped 6 bases and J dropped 11 bases, with 16 bases sitting between them. Germline V lookup: CDR1 MDHEN, CDR2 SYDVKM. The CDR3 spans 12 residues. The CDR3 loop reads CASRAGERSAFF. The DNA of the CDR3 is TGTGCCAGCAGGGCGGGGGAAAGGAGCGCTTTCTTT.

This clonotype was picked up a small number of times. This rearrangement joins TRBV28 to TRBJ1-5; weak D call: TRBD1 (6 bases). The CDR3 runs 15 residues. Germline assignment: CDR1 MDHEN and CDR2 SYDVKM. V was pared by 6 bases and J by 5 bases, with 17 bases between. CDR3 sequence: CASSPRGSGDQPQHF. The CDR3 nucleotides read TGTGCCAGCAGCCCCAGGGGATCAGGGGATCAGCCCCAGCATTTT.

The J gene is TRBJ2-5, the V gene TRBV20-1, with TRBD2 matching over 12 bases. The germline gives CDR1 DFQATT, CDR2 SNEGSKA (reference sequence). The CDR3 contains 18 residues. J was trimmed by 2 bases and V by 0 bases; bases with no gene match: 10. CDR3 DNA sequence: TGCAGTGCTAGAGACCCTCTCCTAGCGGGGGGGCGGCAAGAGACCCAGTACTTC. Its translation is CSARDPLLAGGRQETQYF.

The gene calls are TRBV28 and TRBJ1-5; TRBD1 matches 7 bases. J was trimmed by 2 bases and V by 9 bases; bases with no gene match: 10. Germline lookup yields CDR1 MDHEN and CDR2 SYDVKM. The CDR3 extends over 15 amino acids. This chain's CDR3 is CASSHQGGGNQPQHF. The CDR3, as DNA: TGTGCCAGTTCTCACCAGGGGGGGGGCAATCAGCCCCAGCATTTT.

This clonotype was observed a few times. An end of the junction does not agree with germline; a read error may underlie this. The J gene is TRBJ2-1, the V gene TRBV11-3; possible D gene TRBD1, 6 bases. This CDR3 has 14 residues. Germline CDR1 and CDR2: SGHNT and YENEEA. CDR3 amino acids: CVSSPYGQYNEQFF. The CDR3 region has the DNA TGTGTCAGCAGTCCCTACGGACAGTACAATGAGCAGTTCTTC.

V usage is TRBV6-2 or TRBV6-3 and J usage is TRBJ2-1; either TRBD1 or TRBD2 may fit D (5 bases each). Trimming left V 2 bases short and J 5 bases short, with 7 bases between. CDR3 length: 13 amino acids. In germline, CDR1 is MNHEY, CDR2 SVGEGT. The CDR3 DNA is TGTGCCAGCAGTTACCTGGGACACAATGAGCAGTTCTTC. Translating it yields CASSYLGHNEQFF.

This chain uses TRBV3-1 with TRBJ2-2, with D unresolved. Trimming removed 8 bases from V and 0 bases from J, with 7 bases in between. CDR1 and CDR2 from the germline V gene are LGHDT and YNNKEL (reference sequence). The CDR3 is 13 residues long. The CDR3 here is CASGPTNTGELFF. CDR3 bases: TGTGCCAGCGGGCCTACGAACACCGGGGAGCTGTTTTTT.

As concerns this clonotype: One end of the junction does not line up with germline, which may come from a read error. This chain uses TRBV6-2 or TRBV6-3 with TRBJ2-1; 15 positions match TRBD2. The germline V gene has CDR1 MNHEY and CDR2 SVGEGT. There are 17 residues in the CDR3. DNA of the CDR3: TGTGCCATCAGTTACTCGACCCGGACTAGCGGGGGGGACGAGCAGTTCTTC. Its translation is CAISYSTRTSGGDEQFF.

This clonotype has only a few counts. The V and J genes are TRBV11-2 and TRBJ2-5; 7 bases match TRBD2. The CDR3 has 15 amino acids. Trimming at V came to 3 bases and at J to 1 base, leaving 5 bases not matched to a gene. Germline V lookup: CDR1 SGHAT, CDR2 FQNNGV. CDR3 protein: CASSFRGGSQETQYF. For the CDR3, the DNA is TGTGCCAGCAGCTTCCGCGGGGGTTCCCAAGAGACCCAGTACTTC.

The chain links TRBV7-9 to TRBJ2-7, with TRBD1 matching over 7 bases. After removal of 4 bases from V and 1 base from J, the junction contained 10 bases not matched to a gene. The germline gives CDR1 SEHNR, CDR2 FQNEAQ (reference sequence). The CDR3 has 16 residues. In nucleotides, the CDR3 is TGTGCCAGCAGCTCAATCGGGACAGTACTTTCCTACGAGCAGTACTTC. This translates into CASSSIGTVLSYEQYF.

This clonotype was seen ten or more times. The genes are TRBV14 and TRBJ2-1; D not certain. Germline CDR1 reads SGHDN; CDR2 reads FVKESK. Trimming stripped 1 base from V and 7 bases from J, with 14 bases between. The CDR3 is made up of 15 amino acids. CDR3 protein: CASSQVRARNNEQFF. The CDR3 DNA sequence: TGTGCCAGCAGCCAAGTGAGAGCGCGGAATAATGAGCAGTTCTTC.

The genes are TRBV20-1 and TRBJ1-4, with D perhaps matching TRBD1 (5 bases). Germline CDR1 reads DFQATT; CDR2 reads SNEGSKA (reference sequence). V was cut by 2 bases and J by 4 bases, with 14 bases left in between. This CDR3 has 15 residues. The CDR3 DNA follows: TGCAGTGCTAGACCCCCGGGACGGTTTAATGAAAAACTGTTTTTT. This sequence encodes CSARPPGRFNEKLFF.

This clonotype was picked up a small number of times. In DNA form, the CDR3 reads TGCAGTGCTAGAAGGGACAGACCAGCGAACACCGGGGAGCTGTTTTTT. It yields the protein CSARRDRPANTGELFF. The chain recombines TRBV20-1 with TRBJ2-2; 7 bases fit TRBD1. Germline V gives CDR1 DFQATT, CDR2 SNEGSKA (reference sequence). V lost 2 bases and J lost 0; bases outside the gene matches: 6. CDR3 length: 16 amino acids.

The chain is built from TRBV7-6 and TRBJ2-7; a possible D gene is TRBD1 (5 bases). From germline, CDR1 is SGHVS and CDR2 FNYEAQ. The CDR3 runs 12 residues. V was cut by 6 bases and J by 6 bases, with 12 bases left in between. The CDR3 is CASSIGAFEQYF. CDR3 in DNA: TGTGCCAGCAGTATAGGGGCATTCGAGCAGTACTTC. Filled out from reference TRBV7-6 and TRBJ2-7, the complete variable domain reads GAGVSQSPRYKVTKRGQDVALRCDPISGHVSLYWYRQALGQGPEFLTYFNYEAQQDKSGLPNDRFSAERPEGSISTLTIQRTEQRDSAMYRCASSIGAFEQYFGPGTRLTVT.

V and J are TRBV20-1 and TRBJ1-1, with D uncertain. V lost 3 bases, J lost 3 bases, and 20 bases lay in between. The CDR3 length is 16 residues. Per germline, CDR1 DFQATT and CDR2 SNEGSKA (reference sequence). The CDR3 here is CSARAAASWRDTEAFF. The DNA for the CDR3 is TGCAGTGCTAGGGCAGCCGCCTCGTGGAGGGACACTGAAGCTTTCTTT.

This clonotype was found many times. This sequence joins TRBV12-3 or TRBV12-4 and TRBJ2-2; D is unresolved. Trimming shortened V by 3 bases and J by 1 base, and 6 bases separated the two germline ends. This CDR3 region has 14 residues. As DNA, the CDR3 is TGTGCCAGCAGTTTGTTCTGGAACACCGGGGAGCTGTTTTTT. Protein sequence: CASSLFWNTGELFF.